The source of this T cell receptor (beta chain) is a study of STAT3 mutations in large granular lymphocyte leukemia. Whole-study findings and limits: Every T-cell large granular lymphocyte leukemia patient had at least one immunodominant TCR beta clonotype.

Per germline, CDR1 MDHEN and CDR2 SYDVKM. This CDR3 is 11 amino acids long. This clone was recorded a few times. The antigen is undetermined. Relative to the germline gene, one junction end is altered; a read error may explain this. Method: immunoSEQ multiplex PCR; TCRdb's copy keeps in-frame clones and lacks some. The table includes some 27,000 clones, approximately 80% detected once. J is TRBJ2-7 and V is TRBV28; the D gene is possibly TRBD1 (6 bases). The receptor was derived from a woman aged 50 to 65 with T-cell large granular lymphocyte leukemia. Some clones in this sample may be carry-over from other donors' samples. Input material: peripheral blood mononuclear cells. CDR3 sequence reads: CASSSNRALGF. Here the CDR3 DNA reads TGTGCCAGCAGTTCAAACAGGGCCCTGGGGTTC.